Sequencing of this TCR beta chain was carried out in a study of T cell responses to AZD1222 COVID-19 vaccine. Study context: It was second doses at about 4 or about 12 weeks that were pooled.

J lost 4 bases, V lost 0 bases, and 8 bases had no gene match. Germline CDR1 is SGHDT and CDR2 is YYEEEE. The CDR3 is 17 amino acids. Sequencing was performed with immunoSEQ multiplex PCR; in TCRdb, only in-frame clones are kept and a portion is missing. Of around 84,000 clones in the sample, roughly 88% were seen once. Whole-study findings and limits: When two AZD1222 doses had been given, Spike-specific TCR breadth and depth rose.

In the case of this clone: The antigen is not known.

The TCR originated in an adult in good health. Source: peripheral blood, taken on day 0 of AZD1222 vaccination. The chain couples TRBV5-6 to TRBJ2-2, with 8 bases lining up with TRBD2. CDR3 nucleotide sequence: TGTGCCAGCAGCTTGGTAACTAGCGGATTTTTCACCGGGGAGCTGTTTTTT. Translated: CASSLVTSGFFTGELFF.